The 30 T cell receptor beta chains reported below all come from one sample, sequenced in a study of identical twins (dated by TCRdb to about 2016). Receptor libraries were prepared by 5' RACE. The instrument given in TCRdb is Illumina HiSeq 2000. TCRdb reran the public reads through fastp at Q25 and MiXCR, keeping productive beta chains. Rows are unified per CDR3 protein, each entry keeping the most common DNA and genes. The sample contains approximately 550,000 distinct CDR3 sequences, about 22% of them found a single time. The ten largest clonotypes hold 0.48% of the sample. This same sample was also taken into another study, of yellow fever vaccine responses in identical twins.

The specimen sequenced was CD4+ T cells sorted from blood. The receptors stem from a woman aged 18-29 years in good health.

V is TRBV7-2 and J is TRBJ1-5; D remains ambiguous. This CDR3 has 14 amino acids. Trimming cost V 3 bases and J 4 bases, with 10 bases left between them. The germline V gene encodes CDR1 SGHTA and CDR2 FQGNSA. Here the CDR3 reads CASSFFVGNQPQHF. The CDR3 nucleotides read TGTGCCAGCAGCTTCTTCGTGGGGAATCAGCCCCAGCATTTT. Full variable domain (remainder filled in from reference TRBV7-2 and TRBJ1-5): GAGVSQSPSNKVTEKGKDVELRCDPISGHTALYWYRQSLGQGLEFLIYFQGNSAPDKSGLPSDRFSAERTGGSVSTLTIQRTQQEDSAVYLCASSFFVGNQPQHFGDGTRLSIL.

The chain carries TRBV6-1 and TRBJ1-2; D gene uncertain. The CDR3 contains 12 residues. Germline lookup yields CDR1 MNHNS and CDR2 SASEGT. V was cut by 2 bases and J by 2 bases, with 3 bases left in between. CDR3 amino acids: CASSERNYGYTF. In DNA, the CDR3 is TGTGCCAGCAGTGAACGGAACTATGGCTACACCTTC.

The chain joins TRBV7-2 to TRBJ2-1; a weak D match, TRBD1 (7 bases). The CDR3 covers 16 residues. Looked up from germline, CDR1 is SGHTA and CDR2 is FQGNSA. V was clipped by 3 bases and J by 4 bases, with 16 bases between them. The CDR3 protein is CASSLGEGAGYNEQFF. The CDR3 DNA reads as TGTGCCAGCAGCTTGGGCGAGGGGGCGGGGTACAATGAGCAGTTCTTC. Variable domain in full (rest from reference TRBV7-2 and TRBJ2-1): GAGVSQSPSNKVTEKGKDVELRCDPISGHTALYWYRQSLGQGLEFLIYFQGNSAPDKSGLPSDRFSAERTGGSVSTLTIQRTQQEDSAVYLCASSLGEGAGYNEQFFGPGTRLTVL.

The V call is TRBV9, the J call TRBJ2-2; 9 nucleotides agree with TRBD1. There are 18 residues in the CDR3. Trimming took 4 bases from V and 5 from J; bases not matched to a gene: 15. Germline V gene data show CDR1 as SGDLS and CDR2 as YYNGEE. The CDR3: CASSPRTPGTGLTGELFF. CDR3 nucleotides: TGTGCCAGCAGCCCCCGAACCCCCGGGACAGGGTTAACCGGGGAGCTGTTTTTT.

There are a few counts of this clonotype. The chain joins TRBV3-1 to TRBJ1-2; 8 nucleotides match TRBD1. Germline loops: CDR1 LGHDT, CDR2 YNNKEL (reference sequence). The V and J ends lost 3 bases and 3 bases, in that order; junction bases with no gene match: 9. This CDR3 has 16 residues. The CDR3 nucleotides are TGTGCCAGCAGCCAGGTTAGGACAGGGAGCTACTATGGCTACACCTTC. Amino acids: CASSQVRTGSYYGYTF.

The chain links TRBV5-6 to TRBJ2-2, with D perhaps matching TRBD2 (6 bases). CDR1 and CDR2 (germline): SGHDT, YYEEEE. The length of the CDR3 is 16 residues. The ends were cut back, 4 bases at V and 6 bases at J, with 19 bases in the middle. The CDR3: CASSPGWGVKSGELFF. The CDR3 coding sequence is TGTGCCAGCAGCCCGGGTTGGGGGGTTAAATCCGGGGAGCTGTTTTTT.

This clonotype was observed a few times. V is TRBV7-9 and J is TRBJ2-2, with TRBD1 matching 7 bases. The CDR3 runs to 15 residues. Germline V gene sequence: CDR1 SEHNR, CDR2 FQNEAQ (reference sequence). V was clipped by 5 bases and J by 3 bases; unmatched bases: 6. The CDR3 DNA sequence: TGTGCCAGCAGCCGCGACAGGGCGTACACCGGGGAGCTGTTTTTT. Translating it yields CASSRDRAYTGELFF. Drawing the rest from reference TRBV7-9 and TRBJ2-2, the complete variable domain is DTGVSQNPRHKITKRGQNVTFRCDPISEHNRLYWYRQTLGQGPEFLTYFQNEAQLEKSRLLSDRFSAERPKGSFSTLEIQRTEQGDSAMYLCASSRDRAYTGELFFGEGSRLTVL.

The V gene is TRBV3-1, the J gene TRBJ2-5; D is uncertain. The CDR3 has 15 residues. Per the germline V gene, CDR1 is LGHDT and CDR2 is YNNKEL (reference sequence). The ends were cut back, 11 bases at V and 4 bases at J, with 23 bases in the middle. The CDR3 DNA reads as TGTGCCTCCAGCCAAGTGGAAGGCTGGGGAGAGACCCAGTACTTC. Its protein product is CASSQVEGWGETQYF.

V is TRBV5-1 and J is TRBJ2-1; 10 nucleotides align to TRBD1. Germline CDR1 is SGHRS and CDR2 is YFSETQ. The CDR3 sequence is 16 residues long. V trimming: 4 bases; J trimming: 5 bases; junction bases outside the gene matches: 9. The DNA of the CDR3 is TGCGCCAGCAGCCGACAGGGGGCGCAGGGGAACAATGAGCAGTTCTTC. This sequence encodes CASSRQGAQGNNEQFF.

A few counts support this clonotype. The CDR3 region is CASSRVGSPLHF. CDR3 bases: TGTGCCAGCAGCAGAGTGGGATCACCCCTCCACTTT. J is TRBJ1-6 and V is TRBV11-2, with D unclear. This CDR3 has 12 residues. With 5 bases removed from V and 10 bases from J, the gap between germline ends came to 9 bases. Germline assignment: CDR1 SGHAT and CDR2 FQNNGV.

This clonotype showed up just a few times. The chain joins TRBV20-1 to TRBJ1-2, with D possibly TRBD1 on 5 matching bases. Germline V gives CDR1 DFQATT, CDR2 SNEGSKA (reference sequence). The germline V and J ends were trimmed by 6 bases and 8 bases, with 16 bases remaining between them. The length of the CDR3 is 12 residues. Here the CDR3 DNA reads TGCAGTGCCTCAACGCGGGGCTGGGGCTACACCTTC. Its translation is CSASTRGWGYTF.

This clonotype was recorded a few times. This chain uses TRBV29-1 with TRBJ2-5; D is possibly TRBD1 (6 bases). This CDR3 spans 13 amino acids. Trimming left V 6 bases short and J 3 bases short, with 14 bases between. Germline CDR1 reads SQVTM; CDR2 reads ANQGSEA. CDR3 nucleotide sequence: TGCAGCGTGGCCGACAGGTTAAAAGAGACCCAGTACTTC. It is translated as CSVADRLKETQYF.

The chain joins TRBV20-1 to TRBJ1-5; 7 nucleotides align to TRBD1. Germline values: CDR1 DFQATT, CDR2 SNEGSKA (reference sequence). The CDR3 spans 16 residues. The junction had 13 bases not matched to a gene; V was cut back by 4 bases and J by 4 bases. CDR3 DNA: TGCAGTGCTAAACAGGGGTCACCCGGATTGAATCAGCCCCAGCATTTT. Translated: CSAKQGSPGLNQPQHF.

The table lists this clonotype with a few counts. The V call is TRBV9, the J call TRBJ2-1; 12 nucleotides agree with TRBD2. V shed 3 bases, J shed 0 bases, and the junction held 1 base outside the gene matches. CDR3 length: 16 residues. Germline CDR1 and CDR2: SGDLS and YYNGEE. The CDR3 spells CASSATSGSSYNEQFF. The CDR3 DNA reads as TGTGCCAGCAGCGCGACTAGCGGGAGCTCCTACAATGAGCAGTTCTTC.

This chain links TRBV5-1 with TRBJ2-1; TRBD2 aligns across 13 bases. Trimming at V came to 4 bases and at J to 8 bases, leaving 6 bases not matched to a gene. This CDR3 is built from 15 residues. CDR1 and CDR2 from the germline V gene are SGHRS and YFSETQ. Written as DNA, the CDR3 is TGCGCCAGCAGCCCTACTAGCGGGGGGGATCATGAGCAGTTCTTC. It yields the protein CASSPTSGGDHEQFF.

This chain joins TRBV12-3 or TRBV12-4 and TRBJ2-3; 7 bases are a match to TRBD1. The CDR3 contains 15 residues. V was clipped by 3 bases and J by 3 bases; unmatched bases: 6. CDR3 sequence: CASSLAQGKTDTQYF. The CDR3 DNA follows: TGTGCCAGCAGTTTGGCACAGGGGAAGACAGATACGCAGTATTTT.

This clonotype was counted a few times. The V gene is TRBV2, the J gene TRBJ2-1, with 10 bases aligning to TRBD2. CDR1 is SNHLY, CDR2 FYNNEI, per germline. The CDR3 length is 17 residues. Unmatched junction bases numbered 7, after V lost 0 bases and J lost 5 bases. The CDR3 reads CASSEALSTSGHNEQFF. DNA of the CDR3: TGTGCCAGCAGTGAAGCGCTTTCGACTAGCGGGCACAATGAGCAGTTCTTC.

The chain uses TRBV27 and TRBJ2-2; no clear D gene. The CDR3 covers 14 residues. V lost 2 bases and J 5 bases, leaving 9 bases between the germline ends. The V gene's germline CDR1 is MNHEY and CDR2 SMNVEV (reference sequence). CDR3 in DNA: TGTGCCAGCAGTTTAAGGATTCGGACCGGGGAGCTGTTTTTT. This encodes CASSLRIRTGELFF.

This clonotype has just a few counts. The chain combines TRBV6-5 with TRBJ2-1; 9 bases fit TRBD1. Germline CDR1 and CDR2: MNHEY and SVGAGI. The CDR3 has 15 amino acids. Trimming took 0 bases from V and 9 from J; bases not matched to a gene: 6. CDR3 amino acids: CASSYSNWDRVEQFF. The DNA for the CDR3 is TGTGCCAGCAGTTACTCGAACTGGGACAGGGTTGAGCAGTTCTTC.

This clonotype appeared a few times. The chain joins TRBV20-1 to TRBJ1-2, with a possible D match to TRBD1 (5 bases). The germline V gene encodes CDR1 DFQATT and CDR2 SNEGSKA (reference sequence). V dropped 3 bases and J dropped 4 bases, with 27 bases sitting between them. The CDR3 loop spans 18 amino acids. The CDR3 DNA sequence: TGCAGTGCTAGGGGATCTGGGACGGCACTAACTTTTAGCTATGGCTACACCTTC. Protein sequence: CSARGSGTALTFSYGYTF.

This clonotype turned up a few times. The chain joins TRBV20-1 to TRBJ2-3, with 7 bases matching TRBD2. CDR1 is DFQATT and CDR2 is SNEGSKA in the germline V gene (reference sequence). Trimming at V came to 3 bases and at J to 2 bases, leaving 2 bases not matched to a gene. This CDR3 has 13 residues. CDR3: CSASGGTTDTQYF. The DNA of the CDR3 is TGCAGTGCTAGCGGGGGGACCACAGATACGCAGTATTTT.

This clonotype has just a few counts. The chain joins TRBV5-1 to TRBJ2-5, with 14 bases lining up with TRBD2. The germline CDR1 and CDR2 sequences are SGHRS and YFSETQ. V lost 4 bases and J lost 4; bases outside the gene matches: 6. The CDR3 totals 16 residues. In DNA, the CDR3 is TGCGCCAGCAGCACTGGGACTAGCGGGAGTCGAGAGACCCAGTACTTC. Translation gives CASSTGTSGSRETQYF.

This clonotype has just a few counts. The CDR3 nucleotides are TGCAGTGCTAGAGAACGGGCCACTAGCGGGGTGCCGTATTTT. Protein: CSARERATSGVPYF. The chain uses TRBV20-1 and TRBJ2-3; 10 nucleotides line up with TRBD2. Unmatched junction bases numbered 11, after V lost 0 bases and J lost 14 bases. Germline CDR1 is DFQATT and CDR2 is SNEGSKA (reference sequence). This CDR3 comprises 14 residues.

The chain recombines TRBV29-1 with TRBJ2-6; D unclear. Per the germline V gene, CDR1 is SQVTM and CDR2 is ANQGSEA. The CDR3 sequence is 14 residues long. Trimming removed 4 bases at V and 2 bases at J, with 9 bases between. The CDR3 region is CSVGTGPGANVLTF. In nucleotides, the CDR3 is TGCAGCGTTGGAACCGGGCCTGGGGCCAACGTCCTGACTTTC.

The chain has TRBV4-1 and TRBJ1-1; 7 bases fit TRBD1. The germline CDR1 and CDR2 sequences are MGHRA and YSYEKL. V gave up 3 bases and J gave up 4 bases; unmatched junction bases: 8. CDR3 length: 15 residues. The CDR3 loop reads CASSQEQGLGTEAFF. The CDR3 nucleotides read TGCGCCAGCAGCCAGGAACAGGGGCTCGGCACTGAAGCTTTCTTT.

This clonotype was found many times. The V and J genes are TRBV5-6 and TRBJ2-2; a possible D gene is TRBD2 (6 bases). Germline loops: CDR1 SGHDT, CDR2 YYEEEE. V lost 4 bases to trimming and J lost 2 bases, with 12 bases between them. The CDR3 covers 15 residues. The CDR3 DNA is TGTGCCAGCAGCGAGATAGCGGTTAACACCGGGGAGCTGTTTTTT. Amino acid sequence: CASSEIAVNTGELFF. The whole variable domain, remainder taken from reference TRBV5-6 and TRBJ2-2, is DAGVTQSPTHLIKTRGQQVTLRCSPKSGHDTVSWYQQALGQGPQFIFQYYEEEERQRGNFPDRFSGHQFPNYSSELNVNALLLGDSALYLCASSEIAVNTGELFFGEGSRLTVL.

The chain uses TRBV3-1 and TRBJ2-3, with D uncertain. This CDR3 is 15 amino acids long. Trimming took 1 base from V and 4 from J, leaving 12 bases between them. The germline V gene has CDR1 LGHDT and CDR2 YNNKEL (reference sequence). Written as DNA, the CDR3 is TGTGCCAGCAGCCAAGTTCTCAGCAAGTCAGATACGCAGTATTTT. Translating gives CASSQVLSKSDTQYF.

This clonotype appeared a few times. The rearrangement links TRBV20-1 to TRBJ2-1; 9 nucleotides align to TRBD2. CDR3 length equals 13 residues. V trimming: 6 bases; J trimming: 10 bases; junction bases outside the gene matches: 10. Germline CDR1 reads DFQATT; CDR2 reads SNEGSKA (reference sequence). The CDR3: CSARPSGALEQFF. The CDR3 DNA sequence: TGCAGTGCAAGGCCTAGCGGGGCGCTGGAGCAGTTCTTC.

J is TRBJ1-1 and V is TRBV28, with D perhaps matching TRBD1 (6 bases). The germline V and J ends were trimmed by 10 bases and 0 bases, with 24 bases remaining between them. Per germline, CDR1 MDHEN and CDR2 SYDVKM. The CDR3 is 17 amino acids. In DNA, the CDR3 is TGTGCCACCTCGAAGACAGGTTTCGCTTCCATGAACACTGAAGCTTTCTTT. Translation gives CATSKTGFASMNTEAFF.

This clonotype occurred a few times. The chain's CDR3 is CAIRALGGNTGELFF. CDR3 nucleotide sequence: TGTGCCATCAGGGCTCTCGGGGGGAACACCGGGGAGCTGTTTTTT. The chain recombines TRBV10-3 with TRBJ2-2; D possibly corresponds to TRBD2 (6 bases). The germline V and J ends were trimmed by 6 bases and 1 base, with 12 bases remaining between them. The CDR3 totals 15 residues. The germline CDR1 and CDR2 sequences are ENHRY and SYGVKD.